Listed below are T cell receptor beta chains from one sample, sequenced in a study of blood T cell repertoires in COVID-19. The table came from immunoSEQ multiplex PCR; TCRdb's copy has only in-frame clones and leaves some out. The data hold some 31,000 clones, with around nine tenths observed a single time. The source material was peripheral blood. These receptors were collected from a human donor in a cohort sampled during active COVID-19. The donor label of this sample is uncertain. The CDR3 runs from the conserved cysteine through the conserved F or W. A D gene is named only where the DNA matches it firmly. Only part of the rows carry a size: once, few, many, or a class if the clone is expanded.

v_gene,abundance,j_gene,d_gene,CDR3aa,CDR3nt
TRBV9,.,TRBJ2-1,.,CASSVVGAGYNEQFF,TGTGCCAGCAGCGTAGTAGGTGCGGGGTACAATGAGCAGTTCTTC
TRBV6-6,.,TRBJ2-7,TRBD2,CASSQPGGSTYEQYF,TGTGCCAGCAGCCAGCCGGGGGGATCGACCTACGAGCAGTACTTC
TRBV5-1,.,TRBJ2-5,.,CASSQTTAGTQYF,TGCGCCAGCAGCCAGACTACGGCTGGGACCCAGTACTTC
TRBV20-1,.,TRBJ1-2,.,CSASSGFGYTF,TGCAGTGCTAGTTCCGGGTTTGGCTACACCTTC
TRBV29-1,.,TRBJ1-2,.,CSGGELYGYTF,TGCAGCGGTGGAGAGTTATATGGCTACACCTTC
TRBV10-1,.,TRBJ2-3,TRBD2,CASPAGGGTDTQYF,TGCGCCAGCCCAGCGGGAGGGGGGACAGATACGCAGTATTTT
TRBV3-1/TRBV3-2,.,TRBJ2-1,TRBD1,CASSFGTGGGNEQFF,TGTGCCAGCAGCTTCGGGACAGGGGGCGGGAATGAGCAGTTCTTC
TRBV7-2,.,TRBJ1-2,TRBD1,CASSLVRAGGNYTF,TGTGCCAGCAGCTTAGTGAGGGCAGGGGGAAACTACACCTTC
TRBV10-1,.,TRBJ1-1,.,CASSASVVTEAFF,TGCGCCAGCAGTGCGTCGGTAGTCACTGAAGCTTTCTTT
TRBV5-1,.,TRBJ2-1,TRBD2,CASSPLTSGSSEQFF,TGCGCCAGCAGCCCTCTGACTAGCGGGAGCAGTGAGCAGTTCTTC
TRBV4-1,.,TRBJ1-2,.,CASSQSSGFDYGYTF,TGCGCCAGCAGCCAATCCTCGGGGTTTGACTATGGCTACACCTTC
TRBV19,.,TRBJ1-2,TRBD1,CASGQGNYGYTF,TGTGCCTCGGGACAGGGCAACTATGGCTACACCTTC
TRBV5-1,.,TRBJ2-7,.,CASSRRQGGNEQYF,TGCGCCAGCAGCCGAAGACAGGGAGGCAACGAGCAGTACTTC
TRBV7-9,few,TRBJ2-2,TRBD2,CAYSFGSGSKTGELFF,TGTGCCTACTCCTTCGGGAGCGGGAGTAAAACCGGGGAGCTGTTTTTT
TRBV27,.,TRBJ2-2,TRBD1,CASSLRDRASTGELFF,TGTGCCAGCAGTTTAAGGGACAGGGCTTCCACCGGGGAGCTGTTTTTT
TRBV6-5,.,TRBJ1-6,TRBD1,CASSYRDRGNSPLHF,TGTGCCAGCAGTTACCGGGACAGGGGGAATTCACCCCTCCACTTT
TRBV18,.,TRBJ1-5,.,CASSPTGQLNQPQHF,TGTGCCAGCTCACCAACAGGACAGCTAAATCAGCCCCAGCATTTT
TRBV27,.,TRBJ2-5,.,CASSPTAQGETQYF,TGTGCCAGCAGCCCCACAGCCCAGGGGGAGACCCAGTACTTC
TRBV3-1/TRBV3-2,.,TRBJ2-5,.,CASSYNRGGVETQYF,TGTGCCAGCAGCTATAACAGGGGAGGTGTGGAGACCCAGTACTTC
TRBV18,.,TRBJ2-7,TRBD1,CASSSDRVRYEQYF,TGTGCCAGCTCATCTGACAGGGTACGCTACGAGCAGTACTTC
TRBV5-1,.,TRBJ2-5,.,CASTEDEGGTQYF,TGCGCCAGCACTGAAGACGAAGGAGGGACCCAGTACTTC
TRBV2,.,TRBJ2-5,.,CASSDVGRGRGETQYF,TGTGCCAGCAGTGATGTGGGGCGGGGAAGAGGAGAGACCCAGTACTTC
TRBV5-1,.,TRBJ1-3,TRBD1,CASRGGTGGNTIYF,TGCGCCAGCAGGGGAGGGACAGGAGGAAACACCATATATTTT
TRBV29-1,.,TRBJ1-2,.,CSVGGVYGYTF,TGCAGCGTTGGCGGTGTCTATGGCTACACCTTC
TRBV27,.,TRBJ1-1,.,CASSPVQGYTEAFF,TGTGCCAGCAGCCCGGTACAGGGATACACTGAAGCTTTCTTT
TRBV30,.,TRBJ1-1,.,CAWRAPGGTEAFF,TGTGCCTGGAGGGCCCCCGGGGGCACTGAAGCTTTCTTT
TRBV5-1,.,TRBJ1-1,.,CASSLGSEAFF,TGCGCCAGCAGCTTGGGGAGTGAAGCTTTCTTT
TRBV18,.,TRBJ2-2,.,CASSLAARGNTGELFF,TGTGCCAGCTCACTGGCCGCCAGGGGGAACACCGGGGAGCTGTTTTTT
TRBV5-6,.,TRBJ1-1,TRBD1,CASSLEGGWTEAFF,TGTGCCAGCAGCTTGGAAGGGGGCTGGACTGAAGCTTTCTTT
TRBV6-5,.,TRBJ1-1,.,CASSKTGNTEAFF,TGTGCCAGCAGCAAGACAGGGAACACTGAAGCTTTCTTT
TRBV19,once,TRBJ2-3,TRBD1,CASSTTGTGLDTQYF,TGTGCCAGTAGTACGACCGGGACAGGCTTAGATACGCAGTATTTT
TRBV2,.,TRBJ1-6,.,CASAFESFYNSPLHF,TGTGCCAGCGCTTTTGAGTCATTTTATAATTCACCCCTCCACTTT
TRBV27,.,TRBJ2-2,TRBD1,CASSFRAQGAGGELFF,TGTGCCAGCAGTTTTAGGGCACAGGGGGCGGGCGGGGAGCTGTTTTTT
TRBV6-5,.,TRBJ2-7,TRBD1,CASGQGTREQYF,TGTGCCAGCGGACAGGGGACCAGAGAGCAGTACTTC
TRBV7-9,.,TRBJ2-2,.,CASSRGQELFF,TGTGCCAGCAGCCGAGGACAGGAGCTGTTTTTT
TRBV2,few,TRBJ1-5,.,CASSEDRDQPQHF,TGTGCCAGCAGTGAAGACAGGGATCAGCCCCAGCATTTT
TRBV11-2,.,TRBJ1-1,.,CASSFTGTTEAFF,TGTGCCAGCAGCTTTACAGGGACCACTGAAGCTTTCTTT
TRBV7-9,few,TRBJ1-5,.,CASSPGLRGDQPQHF,TGTGCCAGCAGCCCCGGGTTACGGGGAGATCAGCCCCAGCATTTT
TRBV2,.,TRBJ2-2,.,CASRTETNTGELFF,TGTGCCAGCCGTACCGAGACGAACACCGGGGAGCTGTTTTTT
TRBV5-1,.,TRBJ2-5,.,CASSLGKTGGQETQYF,TGCGCCAGCAGCTTGGGAAAGACAGGCGGACAAGAGACCCAGTACTTC
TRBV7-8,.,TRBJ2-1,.,CASRAGGMHNEQFF,TGTGCCAGCAGGGCAGGGGGGATGCACAATGAGCAGTTCTTC
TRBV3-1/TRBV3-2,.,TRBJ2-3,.,CASSQYSGTTTDTQYF,TGTGCCAGCAGCCAATACTCCGGGACAACCACAGATACGCAGTATTTT
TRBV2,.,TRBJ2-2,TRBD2,CASSGLAGAGELFF,TGTGCCAGCAGTGGACTAGCGGGAGCCGGGGAGCTGTTTTTT
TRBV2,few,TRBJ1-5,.,CASSKRGGSSNQPQHF,TGTGCCAGCAGTAAAAGAGGCGGCAGCAGTAATCAGCCCCAGCATTTT
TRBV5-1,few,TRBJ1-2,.,CASSLQGGWYGYTF,TGCGCCAGCAGCTTACAGGGTGGGTGGTATGGCTACACCTTC
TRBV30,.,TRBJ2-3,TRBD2,CAWTEGGTNTQYF,TGTGCCTGGACGGAGGGAGGGACGAATACGCAGTATTTT
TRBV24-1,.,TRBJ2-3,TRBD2,CATSSGRAGGTDTQYF,TGTGCCACCAGTAGCGGGAGGGCCGGGGGCACAGATACGCAGTATTTT
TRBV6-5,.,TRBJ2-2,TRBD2,CASSPTSGNTGELFF,TGTGCCAGCAGCCCAACTAGCGGGAACACCGGGGAGCTGTTTTTT
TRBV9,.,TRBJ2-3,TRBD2,CASSVGSSGSLRQYF,TGTGCCAGCAGCGTAGGGTCTAGCGGGAGCCTTAGGCAGTATTTT
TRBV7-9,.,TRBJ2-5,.,CASRDRETQYF,TGTGCCAGCAGAGACAGGGAGACCCAGTACTTC
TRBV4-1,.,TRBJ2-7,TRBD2,CASSQHSGGEQYF,TGCGCCAGCAGCCAGCACTCGGGAGGAGAGCAGTACTTC
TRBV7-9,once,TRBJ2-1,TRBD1,CASKRTGIDEQFF,TGTGCCAGCAAACGGACAGGGATTGATGAGCAGTTCTTC
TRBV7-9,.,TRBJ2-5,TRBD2,CASSSTSGSGETQYF,TGTGCCAGCAGCTCGACCAGCGGGAGTGGAGAGACCCAGTACTTC
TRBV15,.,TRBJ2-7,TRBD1,CATSRETGGAYSNEQYF,TGTGCCACCAGCAGGGAGACAGGGGGCGCATATTCTAACGAGCAGTACTTC
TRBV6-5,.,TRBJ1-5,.,CASNVGLNSNQPQHF,TGTGCCAGCAATGTAGGACTGAATAGCAATCAGCCCCAGCATTTT